This entry features one TCR beta chain sequence. Its antigen is not identified. This entry is derived from a study of shared clonotypes between healthy human individuals. Looking at the study overall: Each donor had three CD4 naive, three CD4 memory, two CD8 naive and one CD8 memory plate. Overall study results and limits: Larger estimated richness was generally recorded for naive subsets relative to memory subsets.

Cells designated naive CD8 were CD45RO-negative and were positively selected for CCR7, with terminally differentiated effector memory CD45RA+ cells excluded. Donors were healthy HIV-negative adults without recently reported acute infections or vaccinations. The table came from immunoSEQ multiplex PCR; TCRdb's copy has only in-frame clones and leaves some out. The data show about 820,000 clones, approximately 92% seen once. The source is a man aged 25-40 years in good health. Sequencing input: naive CD8+ T cells sorted from blood.

The CDR3 protein is CASSQGQGGGTEAFF. Written as DNA, the CDR3 is TGCGCCAGCAGCCAGGGACAGGGGGGGGGCACTGAAGCTTTCTTT. The rearrangement uses TRBV4-3 and TRBJ1-1, with TRBD1 matching 11 bases. V shed 3 bases and J 4 bases; nucleotides not matched to a gene: 4. The CDR3 is 15 residues long. The germline CDR1 and CDR2 sequences are LGHNA and YSLEER.